Listed here is a single T cell receptor beta chain. Its antigen is currently unknown. The sample originates from a study of shared clonotypes between healthy human individuals. Study-wide results and limits: Non-shared clonotypes displayed generation probabilities falling below those of clonotypes present in all four donors.

The data were produced by immunoSEQ multiplex PCR, yet TCRdb's version contains in-frame clones alone and is incomplete. The repertoire holds fewer than 350,000 clones, with about nine tenths as singletons. CDR3 length equals 18 residues. The V end was cut by 7 bases, the J end by 3 bases, with 25 bases between. Germline CDR1 reads SGHTA; CDR2 reads FQGNSA. The rearrangement uses TRBV7-2 and TRBJ2-1; D is possibly TRBD2 (8 bases). The sample was memory CD8+ T cells sorted from blood. The subset here: CD45RO+ cells pooled with CCR7-negative TemRA cells. The receptor was isolated from a man aged 18 to 29 in good health. CDR3 DNA: TGTGCCAGCATCGGGAGGGGGCGCGCCCTTCCCGGCTACAATGAGCAGTTCTTC. Translation gives CASIGRGRALPGYNEQFF.